A single sample gave rise to the 7 T cell receptor beta chains below, sequenced in a study of T cell repertoires in cytomegalovirus infection. MiXCR, applied by TCRdb to the reads, yields one record per CDR3 protein. The profile shows under 200,000 distinct CDR3 sequences, about 20% of them singletons. These receptors are not linked to any known antigen. The source material was CD8+ T cells from cultured PBMCs, sampled from culture after CMV antigen stimulation. The receptors stem from a human donor in good health (CMV status not recorded). Some clones in this sample may be carry-over from other donors' samples.

V is TRBV7-2 and J is TRBJ1-1, with TRBD1 matching 7 bases. Germline V gene lookup returns CDR1 SGHTA and CDR2 FQGNSA. V trimming: 1 base; J trimming: 8 bases; junction bases outside the gene matches: 7. CDR3 length: 14 residues. CDR3 nucleotide sequence: TGTGCCAGCAGCTTAGGACAGGGACTAAGAGAAGCTTTCTTT. Translation gives CASSLGQGLREAFF.

This clonotype was picked up one time. J is TRBJ1-1 and V is TRBV20-1; D ambiguous. The CDR3 contains 12 residues. Trimming took off 2 bases at V and 1 base at J, with 5 bases between the two ends. The germline CDR1 and CDR2 sequences are DFQATT and SNEGSKA (reference sequence). CDR3 in amino acids: CSARPENTEAFF. The CDR3 DNA follows: TGCAGTGCTAGACCGGAGAACACTGAAGCTTTCTTT.

This chain joins TRBV19 and TRBJ2-1, with D perhaps TRBD2 (7 bases). The CDR3 has 13 residues. The V end was cut by 8 bases, the J end by 9 bases, with 17 bases between. Germline CDR1 reads LNHDA; CDR2 reads SQIVND (reference sequence). As DNA, the CDR3 is TGTGCCAGTTGGGGGGGCTTCGGCTCTGAGCAGTTCTTC. Amino acid sequence: CASWGGFGSEQFF.

The chain couples TRBV6-5 to TRBJ1-5, with D unresolved. The germline V and J ends were trimmed by 4 bases and 4 bases, with 17 bases remaining between them. Per the germline V gene, CDR1 is MNHEY and CDR2 is SVGAGI. The CDR3 has 16 residues. The CDR3 DNA is TGTGCCAGCAGTTCAAACGACGCCCCGTCGAATCAGCCCCAGCATTTT. Translated: CASSSNDAPSNQPQHF.

This clonotype came up once. V and J are TRBV2 and TRBJ1-1; no reliable D call. The CDR3 has 9 amino acids. The germline V gene has CDR1 SNHLY and CDR2 FYNNEI. V was cut by 11 bases and J by 6 bases, with 7 bases left in between. The CDR3 sequence is CAAPPEAFF. For the CDR3, the DNA is TGTGCCGCCCCGCCTGAAGCTTTCTTT.

This clonotype was observed a few times. The rearrangement joins TRBV7-8 to TRBJ1-5; TRBD1 agrees at 7 bases. The CDR3 totals 17 residues. In germline, CDR1 is SGHVS, CDR2 FQNEAQ. V dropped 5 bases and J dropped 0; count of bases not matched to a gene: 10. The CDR3 region has the DNA TGTGCCAGCAGCATCTCCGGGACAGCGTATAGCAATCAGCCCCAGCATTTT. This translates into CASSISGTAYSNQPQHF.

This clonotype was observed a few times. This rearrangement joins TRBV7-2 to TRBJ2-2; 9 bases match TRBD2. CDR1 is SGHTA and CDR2 is FQGNSA in the germline V gene. The V segment lost 2 bases and the J segment 1 base; nucleotides outside the gene matches: 8. This CDR3 is built from 18 residues. The CDR3, as DNA: TGTGCCAGCAGCTTACGGACTAGCGTCTCCTTGAACACCGGGGAGCTGTTTTTT. Protein product: CASSLRTSVSLNTGELFF. Supplemented by reference TRBV7-2 and TRBJ2-2, the full variable domain reads GAGVSQSPSNKVTEKGKDVELRCDPISGHTALYWYRQSLGQGLEFLIYFQGNSAPDKSGLPSDRFSAERTGGSVSTLTIQRTQQEDSAVYLCASSLRTSVSLNTGELFFGEGSRLTVL.